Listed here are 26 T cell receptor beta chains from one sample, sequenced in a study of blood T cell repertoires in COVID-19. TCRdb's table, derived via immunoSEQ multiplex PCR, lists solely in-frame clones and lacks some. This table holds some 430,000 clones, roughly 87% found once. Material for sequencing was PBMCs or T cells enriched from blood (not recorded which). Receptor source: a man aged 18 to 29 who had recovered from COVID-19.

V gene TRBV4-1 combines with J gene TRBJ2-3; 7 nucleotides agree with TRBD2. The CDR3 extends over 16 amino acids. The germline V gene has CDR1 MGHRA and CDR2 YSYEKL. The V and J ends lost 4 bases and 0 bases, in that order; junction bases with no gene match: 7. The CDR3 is CASSPLAADSTDTQYF. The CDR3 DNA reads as TGCGCCAGCAGCCCGCTAGCGGCCGATAGCACAGATACGCAGTATTTT.

The CDR3 sequence is CASSLGGIGNTEAFF. CDR3 in DNA: TGTGCCAGCAGCTTAGGCGGTATAGGGAACACTGAAGCTTTCTTT. The rearrangement joins TRBV7-2 to TRBJ1-1; no clear D. V lost 1 base and J 1 base, leaving 10 bases between the germline ends. Germline V gene data show CDR1 as SGHTA and CDR2 as FQGNSA. The CDR3 is 15 amino acids.

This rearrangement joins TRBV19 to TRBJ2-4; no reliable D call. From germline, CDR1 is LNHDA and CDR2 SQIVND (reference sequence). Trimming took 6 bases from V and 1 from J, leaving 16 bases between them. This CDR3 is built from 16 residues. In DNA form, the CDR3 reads TGTGCCAGTAGCCTCATAGTTGAGGTGGCCAAAAACATTCAGTACTTC. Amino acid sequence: CASSLIVEVAKNIQYF.

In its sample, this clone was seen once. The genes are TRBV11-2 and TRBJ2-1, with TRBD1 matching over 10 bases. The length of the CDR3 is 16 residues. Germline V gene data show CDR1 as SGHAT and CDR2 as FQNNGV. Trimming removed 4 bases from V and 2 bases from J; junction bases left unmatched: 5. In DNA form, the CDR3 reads TGTGCCAGCAGCTCCCGGGACAGGGGAGCCTACAATGAGCAGTTCTTC. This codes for CASSSRDRGAYNEQFF.

The CDR3 is CASSQLGAGEKLFF. The CDR3 DNA reads as TGTGCCAGCAGCCAATTGGGGGCAGGTGAAAAACTGTTTTTT. The genes are TRBV3-1 (or the pseudogene TRBV3-2) and TRBJ1-4; the D gene is possibly TRBD1 (6 bases). This CDR3 has 14 amino acids. Per germline, CDR1 LGHDT and CDR2 YNNKEL (reference sequence). Trimming pared 2 bases from V and 7 bases from J, leaving 11 bases between.

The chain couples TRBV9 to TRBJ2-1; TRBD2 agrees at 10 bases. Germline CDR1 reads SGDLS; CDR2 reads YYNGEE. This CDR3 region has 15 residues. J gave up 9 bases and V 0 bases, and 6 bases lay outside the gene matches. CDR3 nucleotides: TGTGCCAGCAGCGTAGAGGTTAGCGGGAGGCCTGAGCAGTTCTTC. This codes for CASSVEVSGRPEQFF.

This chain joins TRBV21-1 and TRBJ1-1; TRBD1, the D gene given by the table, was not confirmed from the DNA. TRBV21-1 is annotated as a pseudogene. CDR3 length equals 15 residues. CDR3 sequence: CASSKVRQYPLEAFF. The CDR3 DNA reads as TGTGCCAGCAGCAAAGTCAGACAATATCCTCTTGAAGCTTTCTTT.

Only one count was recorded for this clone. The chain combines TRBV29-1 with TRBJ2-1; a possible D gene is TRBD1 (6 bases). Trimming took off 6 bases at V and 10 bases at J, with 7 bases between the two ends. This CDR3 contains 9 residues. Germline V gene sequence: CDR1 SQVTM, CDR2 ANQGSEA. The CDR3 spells CSVGTEQFF. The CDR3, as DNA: TGCAGCGTGGGGACAGAGCAGTTCTTC.

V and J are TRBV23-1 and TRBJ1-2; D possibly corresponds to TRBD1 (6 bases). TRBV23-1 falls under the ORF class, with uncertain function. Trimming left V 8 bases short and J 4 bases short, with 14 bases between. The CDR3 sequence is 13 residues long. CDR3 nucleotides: TGCGCCAGCTCCCCAGTGGGGGCCTATGGCTACACCTTC. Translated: CASSPVGAYGYTF.

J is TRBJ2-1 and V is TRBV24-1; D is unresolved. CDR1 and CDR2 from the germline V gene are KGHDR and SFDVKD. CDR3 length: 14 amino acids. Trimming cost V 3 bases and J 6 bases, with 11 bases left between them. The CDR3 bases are TGTGCCACCAGTGATCCAGCGTCGGGCAATGAGCAGTTCTTC. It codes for CATSDPASGNEQFF.

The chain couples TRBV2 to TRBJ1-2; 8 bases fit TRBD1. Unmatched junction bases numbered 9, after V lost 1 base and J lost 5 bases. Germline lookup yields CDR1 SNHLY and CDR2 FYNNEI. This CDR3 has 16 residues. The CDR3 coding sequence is TGTGCCAGCAGTGAAGGGACAGGGTGGCTTGGGTATGGCTACACCTTC. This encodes CASSEGTGWLGYGYTF.

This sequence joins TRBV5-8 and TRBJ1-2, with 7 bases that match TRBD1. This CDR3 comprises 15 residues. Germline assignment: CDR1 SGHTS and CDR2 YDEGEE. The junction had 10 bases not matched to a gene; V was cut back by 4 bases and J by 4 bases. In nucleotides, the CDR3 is TGTGCCAGCAGCCCGAGGACAGGTCCGGTCTATGGCTACACCTTC. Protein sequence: CASSPRTGPVYGYTF.

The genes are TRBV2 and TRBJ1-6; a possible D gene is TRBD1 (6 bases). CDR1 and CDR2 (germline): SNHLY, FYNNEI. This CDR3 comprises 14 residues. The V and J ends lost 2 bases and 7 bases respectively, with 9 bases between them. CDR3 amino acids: CASSEWTDNSPLHF. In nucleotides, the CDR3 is TGTGCCAGCAGTGAATGGACAGACAATTCACCCCTCCACTTT.

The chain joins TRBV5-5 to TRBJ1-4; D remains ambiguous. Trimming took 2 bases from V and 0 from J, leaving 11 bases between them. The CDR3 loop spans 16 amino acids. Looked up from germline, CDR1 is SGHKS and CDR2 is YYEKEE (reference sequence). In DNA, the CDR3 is TGTGCCAGCAGCTTACGTCCCCAGTCAACTAATGAAAAACTGTTTTTT. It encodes CASSLRPQSTNEKLFF. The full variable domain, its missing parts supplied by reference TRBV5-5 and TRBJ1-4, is DAGVTQSPTHLIKTRGQQVTLRCSPISGHKSVSWYQQVLGQGPQFIFQYYEKEERGRGNFPDRFSARQFPNYSSELNVNALLLGDSALYLCASSLRPQSTNEKLFFGSGTQLSVL.

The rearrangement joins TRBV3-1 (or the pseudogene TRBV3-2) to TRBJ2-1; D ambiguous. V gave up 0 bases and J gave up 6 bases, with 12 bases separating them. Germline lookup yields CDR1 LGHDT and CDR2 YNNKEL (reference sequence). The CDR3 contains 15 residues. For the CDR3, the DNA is TGTGCCAGCAGCCAAGAGCCCCAGTTTCCCAATGAGCAGTTCTTC. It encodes CASSQEPQFPNEQFF.

This CDR3 reads CASSPPLRGYNEQFF. DNA of the CDR3: TGTGCCAGCTCACCACCGCTGCGGGGCTACAATGAGCAGTTCTTC. This chain connects TRBV18 to TRBJ2-1; maybe TRBD2 (6 bases). Germline V gene lookup returns CDR1 KGHSH and CDR2 LQKENI. CDR3 length equals 15 residues. Trimming pared 0 bases from V and 3 bases from J, leaving 9 bases between.

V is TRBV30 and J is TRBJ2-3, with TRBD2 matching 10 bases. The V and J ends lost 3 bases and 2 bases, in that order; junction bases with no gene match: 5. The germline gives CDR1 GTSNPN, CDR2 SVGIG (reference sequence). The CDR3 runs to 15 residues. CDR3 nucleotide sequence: TGTGCCTGGAGGGCTGGACTAGCGGACACAGATACGCAGTATTTT. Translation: CAWRAGLADTDTQYF.

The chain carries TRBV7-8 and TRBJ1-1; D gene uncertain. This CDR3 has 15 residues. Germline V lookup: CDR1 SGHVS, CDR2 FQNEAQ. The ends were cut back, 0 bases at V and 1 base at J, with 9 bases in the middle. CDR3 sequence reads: CASSLAREWNTEAFF. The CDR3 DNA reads TGTGCCAGCAGCTTAGCCCGGGAATGGAACACTGAAGCTTTCTTT.

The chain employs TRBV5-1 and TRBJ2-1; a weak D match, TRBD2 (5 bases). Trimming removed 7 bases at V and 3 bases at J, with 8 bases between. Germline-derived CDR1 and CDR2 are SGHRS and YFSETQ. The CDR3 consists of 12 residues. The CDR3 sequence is CASGRDYNEQFF. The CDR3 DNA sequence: TGCGCCAGCGGCCGGGACTACAATGAGCAGTTCTTC.

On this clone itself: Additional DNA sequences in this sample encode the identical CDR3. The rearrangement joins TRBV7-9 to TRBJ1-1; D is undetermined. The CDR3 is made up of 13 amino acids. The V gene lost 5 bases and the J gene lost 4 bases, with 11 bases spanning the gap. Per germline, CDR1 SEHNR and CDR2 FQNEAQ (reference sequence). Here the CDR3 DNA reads TGTGCCAGCAGCCCCCCTGGAGGCACTGAAGCTTTCTTT. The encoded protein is CASSPPGGTEAFF.

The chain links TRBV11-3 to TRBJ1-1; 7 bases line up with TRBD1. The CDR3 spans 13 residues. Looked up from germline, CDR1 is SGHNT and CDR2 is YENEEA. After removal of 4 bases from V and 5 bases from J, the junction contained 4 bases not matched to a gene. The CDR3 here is CASSSTGSTEAFF. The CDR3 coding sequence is TGTGCCAGCAGCTCGACAGGGTCAACTGAAGCTTTCTTT. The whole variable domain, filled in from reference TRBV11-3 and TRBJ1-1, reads EAGVVQSPRYKIIEKKQPVAFWCNPISGHNTLYWYLQNLGQGPELLIRYENEEAVDDSQLPKDRFSAERLKGVDSTLKIQPAELGDSAVYLCASSSTGSTEAFFGQGTRLTVV.

The CDR3 nucleotides are TGTGCCAGCAGCCCAGAGGTCGGGCGGGGATATGGCTACACCTTC. This codes for CASSPEVGRGYGYTF. The V and J genes are TRBV6-5 and TRBJ1-2; the D is unclear. Germline lookup yields CDR1 MNHEY and CDR2 SVGAGI. This CDR3 region has 15 residues. The V end was cut by 6 bases, the J end by 5 bases, with 19 bases between.

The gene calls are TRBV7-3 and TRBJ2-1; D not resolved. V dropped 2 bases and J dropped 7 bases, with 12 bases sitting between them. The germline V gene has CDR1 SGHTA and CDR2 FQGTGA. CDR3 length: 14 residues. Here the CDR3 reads CASSLWRGENEQFF. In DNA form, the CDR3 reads TGTGCCAGCAGCTTATGGAGAGGTGAAAATGAGCAGTTCTTC.

CDR3 amino acids: CASSESGAQSGYTF. The CDR3 nucleotides are TGCGCCAGCAGTGAGTCAGGGGCGCAGAGTGGCTACACCTTC. V usage is TRBV10-1 and J usage is TRBJ1-2, with TRBD1 as a possible D gene (5 bases). V gave up 0 bases and J gave up 7 bases, with 12 bases separating them. This CDR3 region has 14 residues. In germline, CDR1 is WNHNN, CDR2 SYGVQD (reference sequence).

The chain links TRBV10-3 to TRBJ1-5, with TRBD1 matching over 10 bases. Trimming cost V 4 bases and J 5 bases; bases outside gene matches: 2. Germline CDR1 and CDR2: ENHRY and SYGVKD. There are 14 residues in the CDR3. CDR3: CAISGTGGDQPQHF. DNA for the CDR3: TGTGCCATCAGTGGGACAGGGGGAGATCAGCCCCAGCATTTT.

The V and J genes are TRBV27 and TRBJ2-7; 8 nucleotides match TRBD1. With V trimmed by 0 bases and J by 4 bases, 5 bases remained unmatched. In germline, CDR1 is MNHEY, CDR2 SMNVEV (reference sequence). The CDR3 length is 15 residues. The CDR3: CASSLSWQGAYEQYF. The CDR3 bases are TGTGCCAGCAGTTTATCGTGGCAGGGGGCATACGAGCAGTACTTC.